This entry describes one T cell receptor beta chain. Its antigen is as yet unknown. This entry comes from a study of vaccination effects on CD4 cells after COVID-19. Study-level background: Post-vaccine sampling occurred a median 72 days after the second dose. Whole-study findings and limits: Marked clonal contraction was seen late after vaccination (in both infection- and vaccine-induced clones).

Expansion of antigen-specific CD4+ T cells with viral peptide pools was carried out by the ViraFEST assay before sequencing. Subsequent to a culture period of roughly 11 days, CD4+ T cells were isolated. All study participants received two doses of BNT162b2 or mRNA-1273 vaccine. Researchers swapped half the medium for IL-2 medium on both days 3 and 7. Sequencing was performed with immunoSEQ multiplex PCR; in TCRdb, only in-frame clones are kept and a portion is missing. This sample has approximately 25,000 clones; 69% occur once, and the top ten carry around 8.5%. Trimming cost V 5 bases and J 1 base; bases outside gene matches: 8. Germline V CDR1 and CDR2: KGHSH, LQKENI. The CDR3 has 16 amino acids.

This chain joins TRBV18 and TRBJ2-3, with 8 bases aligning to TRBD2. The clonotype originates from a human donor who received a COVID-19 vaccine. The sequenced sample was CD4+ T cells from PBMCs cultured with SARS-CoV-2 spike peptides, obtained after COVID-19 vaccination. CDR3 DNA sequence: TGTGCCAGCTCATACATAGCGGGGACCCGCACAGATACGCAGTATTTT. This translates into CASSYIAGTRTDTQYF.